This entry describes one T cell receptor beta chain. Its target is not known. The data derive from a study of beta chain features in type 1 diabetes. Whole-study results and caveats: There was no resolution here of whether HLA type influences TCRB rearrangement. Across all four CD4+ subsets, people with type 1 diabetes showed modestly shorter TCRB CDR3s.

Germline loops: CDR1 SGDLS, CDR2 YYNGEE. The CDR3 is made up of 17 amino acids. Unmatched junction bases numbered 13, after V lost 0 bases and J lost 5 bases. Of the isolated RNA, all was reverse transcribed, and so the sequenced material was expressed TCRB transcripts. TCRdb keeps only in-frame clones here, not all; method: immunoSEQ multiplex PCR. The repertoire consists of fewer than 300,000 clones, with 20% occurring once and the leading ten covering less than 0.03%. V and J are TRBV9 and TRBJ2-5; TRBD2 matches at 7 bases. The receptor was derived from a middle-aged woman with type 1 diabetes. Source material: naive CD4+ T cells from blood. The chain's CDR3 is CASSVGASGTPGETQYF. CDR3 DNA: TGTGCCAGCAGCGTAGGGGCTAGCGGAACCCCAGGGGAGACCCAGTACTTC. The full variable domain, in which reference TRBV9 and TRBJ2-5 provide the parts outside the CDR3, is DSGVTQTPKHLITATGQRVTLRCSPRSGDLSVYWYQQSLDQGLQFLIQYYNGEERAKGNILERFSAQQFPDLHSELNLSSLELGDSALYFCASSVGASGTPGETQYFGPGTRLLVL.